The subject of this entry is one TCR beta chain. Authors' processing steps: By means of reference gene primer amplification, nucleated cell counts were estimated. Here immunoSEQ multiplex PCR was the method, and the copy in TCRdb shows in-frame clones only, minus some. The DNA was the basis for D and trimming; V, J and clone size are from that table. This sample has 330,000 or so clones; roughly 87% occur once, and the top ten carry more than 7.5%. CDR1 is SQVTM and CDR2 is ANQGSEA in the germline V gene. V shed 6 bases and J shed 5 bases, with 29 bases lying between them. The CDR3 consists of 18 residues. This entry is derived from a study of blood T cell repertoires in COVID-19. Study-level information: Acute and convalescent COVID-19 specimens originated in the United States, Italy and Spain.

This TCR came from a man aged 30 to 45 with COVID-19, enrolled during active disease. The genes are TRBV29-1 and TRBJ2-1; D may be TRBD2 (7 bases). Sequenced material: peripheral blood. As DNA, the CDR3 is TGCAGCGTCCTAAGAGGGGGTTATGGACTAGTGACAAACAATGAGCAGTTCTTC. Its protein product is CSVLRGGYGLVTNNEQFF.